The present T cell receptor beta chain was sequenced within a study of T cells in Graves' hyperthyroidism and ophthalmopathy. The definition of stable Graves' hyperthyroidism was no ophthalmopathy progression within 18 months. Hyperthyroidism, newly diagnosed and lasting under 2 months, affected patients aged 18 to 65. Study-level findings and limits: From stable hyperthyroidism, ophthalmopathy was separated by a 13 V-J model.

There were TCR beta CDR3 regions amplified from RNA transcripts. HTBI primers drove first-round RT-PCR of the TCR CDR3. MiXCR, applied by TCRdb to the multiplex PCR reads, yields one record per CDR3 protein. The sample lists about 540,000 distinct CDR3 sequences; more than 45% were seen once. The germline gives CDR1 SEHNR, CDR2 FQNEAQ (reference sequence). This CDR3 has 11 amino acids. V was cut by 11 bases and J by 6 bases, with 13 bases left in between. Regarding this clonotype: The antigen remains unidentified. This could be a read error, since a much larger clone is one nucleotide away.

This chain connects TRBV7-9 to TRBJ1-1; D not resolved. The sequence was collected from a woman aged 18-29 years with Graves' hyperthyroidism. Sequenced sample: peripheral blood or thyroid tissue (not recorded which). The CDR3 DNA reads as TGTGCCTCACAAAACGGACCTGAAGCTTTCTTT. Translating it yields CASQNGPEAFF.